Each of the 30 T cell receptor beta chains below was sequenced from the same sample in a study of cytomegalovirus exposure and HLA in healthy donors. Sequenced by immunoSEQ multiplex PCR; TCRdb stores in-frame clones only, minus some. The sample comprises approximately 98,000 clones, approximately 95% of which are singletons, and 0.67% rests with the top ten. Sequenced: PBMCs. The receptor source for this set is a woman under 30 in good health and CMV-seronegative.

For this clone: Other nucleotide sequences from this sample produce the same CDR3. The CDR3 spells CASSLPGNTEAFF. For the CDR3, the DNA is TGTGCCAGCAGTTTACCGGGGAACACTGAAGCTTTCTTT. The genes are TRBV28 and TRBJ1-1; D remains unclear. The CDR3 spans 13 residues. Germline CDR1 reads MDHEN; CDR2 reads SYDVKM. V lost 2 bases, J lost 1 base, and 5 bases lay in between.

The CDR3 DNA is TGTGCCTGGAGTGTACTATCTGAAGCTTTCTTT. Protein sequence: CAWSVLSEAFF. The V and J genes are TRBV30 and TRBJ1-1, with D uncertain. Germline V gene sequence: CDR1 GTSNPN, CDR2 SVGIG (reference sequence). The CDR3 is 11 residues long. The germline V and J ends were trimmed by 0 bases and 6 bases, with 5 bases remaining between them.

This chain links TRBV5-4 with TRBJ2-2; 10 positions agree with TRBD1. Losses at the gene ends were 3 bases for V and 4 bases for J; bases not matched to a gene: 3. The CDR3 is 15 amino acids. Germline V lookup: CDR1 SGHNT, CDR2 YYREEE (reference sequence). The CDR3 nucleotides read TGTGCCAGCAGCTGGACAGGGGGTAGCACCGGGGAGCTGTTTTTT. Its protein product is CASSWTGGSTGELFF.

The CDR3 region has the DNA TGCGCCAGCAGCGAGGGACAGATGATGAACACTGAAGCTTTCTTT. Translated: CASSEGQMMNTEAFF. This rearrangement joins TRBV5-1 to TRBJ1-1; 7 bases are shared with TRBD1. V dropped 4 bases and J dropped 0; count of bases not matched to a gene: 6. The CDR3 spans 15 residues. CDR1 and CDR2 (germline): SGHRS, YFSETQ.

The CDR3 coding sequence is TGTGCCAGTAGTATACCGGGAAGGGCGCGCACTGAAGCTTTCTTT. Translation gives CASSIPGRARTEAFF. This chain joins TRBV19 and TRBJ1-1; D uncertain. The CDR3 consists of 15 residues. The germline V gene encodes CDR1 LNHDA and CDR2 SQIVND (reference sequence). V was shortened by 2 bases and J by 4 bases, with 14 bases between the two germline ends.

The chain combines TRBV6-5 with TRBJ1-6, with 7 bases that match TRBD1. The CDR3 contains 14 residues. The V and J ends lost 7 bases and 10 bases, in that order; junction bases with no gene match: 10. CDR1 is MNHEY, CDR2 SVGAGI, per germline. CDR3 protein: CASTQTGFGSPLHF. Written as DNA, the CDR3 is TGTGCCAGCACTCAGACAGGGTTTGGATCACCCCTCCACTTT.

This rearrangement joins TRBV6-5 to TRBJ2-7; TRBD1 matches at 9 bases. The CDR3 contains 16 residues. From germline, CDR1 is MNHEY and CDR2 SVGAGI. The V and J ends lost 0 bases and 1 base, in that order; junction bases with no gene match: 4. CDR3 region: CASSYSKTGGSYEQYF. CDR3 sequence (DNA): TGTGCCAGCAGTTACTCGAAGACAGGGGGTTCCTACGAGCAGTACTTC.

The chain carries TRBV6-5 and TRBJ1-1; D unclear. This CDR3 spans 13 amino acids. The germline gives CDR1 MNHEY, CDR2 SVGAGI. Trimming shortened V by 3 bases and J by 3 bases, and 8 bases separated the two germline ends. This CDR3 reads CASSYRDDTEAFF. The DNA for the CDR3 is TGTGCCAGCAGTTATCGGGATGACACTGAAGCTTTCTTT.

V is TRBV5-6 and J is TRBJ2-3; unclear D gene. Trimming shortened V by 5 bases and J by 0 bases, and 16 bases separated the two germline ends. The CDR3 runs to 16 residues. Germline lookup yields CDR1 SGHDT and CDR2 YYEEEE. The CDR3 sequence is CASRSAVGKSTDTQYF. CDR3 DNA: TGTGCCAGCAGATCCGCCGTGGGCAAGAGCACAGATACGCAGTATTTT.

The chain links TRBV29-1 to TRBJ2-1, with D possibly TRBD2 on 5 matching bases. The CDR3 runs 18 residues. The germline V and J ends were trimmed by 0 bases and 0 bases, with 18 bases remaining between them. Germline V gene sequence: CDR1 SQVTM, CDR2 ANQGSEA. The CDR3 sequence: CSVEDPVIRGSSYNEQFF. Here the CDR3 DNA reads TGCAGCGTTGAAGATCCGGTAATACGAGGGAGCTCCTACAATGAGCAGTTCTTC.

CDR3 bases: TGTGCCAGCAGTTTAGGGGGGACCTCCACCTACGAGCAGTACTTC. Amino acid sequence: CASSLGGTSTYEQYF. The chain recombines TRBV28 with TRBJ2-7; possible D gene TRBD2, 6 bases. V lost 2 bases and J lost 2, with 13 bases in between. The CDR3 is 15 amino acids. Germline V lookup: CDR1 MDHEN, CDR2 SYDVKM.

The chain recombines TRBV18 with TRBJ2-7; 8 bases map to TRBD1. CDR1 and CDR2 from the germline V gene are KGHSH and LQKENI. The CDR3 is 14 residues long. V lost 5 bases, J lost 2 bases, and 5 bases stayed unmatched. The CDR3 here is CASSTKTGAYEQYF. The CDR3 coding sequence is TGTGCCAGCTCAACTAAGACAGGGGCCTACGAGCAGTACTTC. The full variable domain, in which reference TRBV18 and TRBJ2-7 provide the parts outside the CDR3, is NAGVMQNPRHLVRRRGQEARLRCSPMKGHSHVYWYRQLPEEGLKFMVYLQKENIIDESGMPKERFSAEFPKEGPSILRIQQVVRGDSAAYFCASSTKTGAYEQYFGPGTRLTVT.

Here the CDR3 DNA reads TGTGCCAGCAGTGAATCCTCGACAGGTAACACAGATACGCAGTATTTT. Amino acids: CASSESSTGNTDTQYF. The chain is built from TRBV2 and TRBJ2-3, with D perhaps TRBD1 (6 bases). The CDR3 has 16 amino acids. Germline CDR1 and CDR2: SNHLY and FYNNEI. Trimming removed 2 bases at V and 2 bases at J, with 14 bases between.

The chain couples TRBV4-1 to TRBJ1-2, with D perhaps matching TRBD1 (6 bases). Germline V gives CDR1 MGHRA, CDR2 YSYEKL. V shed 3 bases and J shed 1 base, with 15 bases lying between them. The CDR3 extends over 16 amino acids. CDR3 region: CASSHNPKDSNYGYTF. The CDR3 region has the DNA TGCGCCAGCAGCCACAACCCCAAGGACAGTAACTATGGCTACACCTTC.

The chain joins TRBV6-5 to TRBJ2-1, with a possible D match to TRBD1 (5 bases). This CDR3 has 11 amino acids. The germline V gene encodes CDR1 MNHEY and CDR2 SVGAGI. V was pared by 10 bases and J by 6 bases, with 10 bases between. The CDR3 reads CATKGANEQFF. The CDR3 region has the DNA TGTGCCACCAAAGGGGCCAATGAGCAGTTCTTC.

The chain combines TRBV28 with TRBJ1-1; D unresolved. V was cut by 3 bases and J by 1 base, with 15 bases left in between. This CDR3 has 16 residues. Germline loops: CDR1 MDHEN, CDR2 SYDVKM. CDR3 coding DNA: TGTGCCAGCAGTTTCGTAGTCGAGGCTCAGAACACTGAAGCTTTCTTT. It is translated as CASSFVVEAQNTEAFF.

This clone was recorded once. The rearrangement joins TRBV19 to TRBJ1-2, with 7 positions matching TRBD1. Germline V gives CDR1 LNHDA, CDR2 SQIVND (reference sequence). This CDR3 is built from 13 residues. The CDR3 bases are TGTGCGACAGGGCCCATGGGGCGCTATGGCTACACCTTC. Translating it yields CATGPMGRYGYTF.

This CDR3 reads CASSDSASGGTNEQFF. The DNA for the CDR3 is TGTGCCAGCAGTGACTCAGCAAGCGGGGGAACAAATGAGCAGTTCTTC. J is TRBJ2-1 and V is TRBV6-4; 8 bases map to TRBD2. CDR3 length: 16 residues. With 0 bases clipped from V and 7 bases from J, the junction kept 8 bases outside the gene matches. Germline assignment: CDR1 MRHNA and CDR2 SNTAGT.

The chain employs TRBV18 and TRBJ1-4; TRBD1 matches at 9 bases. With V trimmed by 5 bases and J by 7 bases, 5 bases remained unmatched. The CDR3 runs 14 residues. Per the germline V gene, CDR1 is KGHSH and CDR2 is LQKENI. CDR3 loop: CASSIQGAAEKLFF. The DNA for the CDR3 is TGTGCCAGCTCAATACAGGGGGCGGCTGAAAAACTGTTTTTT.

V usage is TRBV6-5 and J usage is TRBJ1-2; no clear D gene. V was trimmed by 0 bases and J by 4 bases, leaving 15 bases between them. CDR1 is MNHEY, CDR2 SVGAGI, per germline. This CDR3 has 16 residues. This CDR3 is CASSYSSTAWSYGYTF. DNA of the CDR3: TGTGCCAGCAGTTACTCGAGTACTGCATGGAGCTATGGCTACACCTTC.

The chain couples TRBV9 to TRBJ2-1, with 9 bases matching TRBD2. In germline, CDR1 is SGDLS, CDR2 YYNGEE. V trimming: 0 bases; J trimming: 2 bases; junction bases outside the gene matches: 9. This CDR3 contains 18 residues. The CDR3 DNA sequence: TGTGCCAGCAGCGTAGATTTCAGCGGGGGGTACACCTACAATGAGCAGTTCTTC. Its protein product is CASSVDFSGGYTYNEQFF.

The gene calls are TRBV30 and TRBJ1-6, with 10 bases aligning to TRBD1. Germline V CDR1 and CDR2: GTSNPN, SVGIG (reference sequence). Germline trimming cut 1 base from V and 5 bases from J; bases unmatched to any gene: 8. The CDR3 has 17 residues. CDR3 DNA: TGTGCCTGGAGTGGAAGATGGGACAGGGGAAATAATTCACCCCTCCACTTT. It specifies CAWSGRWDRGNNSPLHF.

The chain is built from TRBV4-3 and TRBJ2-4; TRBD2 aligns across 7 bases. The CDR3 sequence is 14 residues long. The V and J ends lost 2 bases and 8 bases, in that order; junction bases with no gene match: 6. Germline V gives CDR1 LGHNA, CDR2 YSLEER. The DNA of the CDR3 is TGCGCCAGCAGCCAAACGACCGGGGGGTACATTCAGTACTTC. This sequence encodes CASSQTTGGYIQYF.

The gene calls are TRBV6-5 and TRBJ1-1; 9 nucleotides line up with TRBD1. Germline loops: CDR1 MNHEY, CDR2 SVGAGI. With V trimmed by 0 bases and J by 11 bases, 7 bases remained unmatched. CDR3 length equals 14 residues. This CDR3 reads CASSYSPGQGRAFF. The DNA of the CDR3 is TGTGCCAGCAGTTACTCGCCGGGACAGGGACGGGCTTTCTTT.

The rearrangement joins TRBV15 to TRBJ2-5; possibly TRBD2 for D (5 bases). The ends were cut back, 0 bases at V and 2 bases at J, with 19 bases in the middle. CDR1 and CDR2 (germline): LNHNV, YYDKDF (reference sequence). This CDR3 is built from 18 residues. CDR3 nucleotides: TGTGCCACCAGCAGAGATAGGGCGTCGGGGTTGGGACAAGAGACCCAGTACTTC. Its protein is CATSRDRASGLGQETQYF.

Here the CDR3 DNA reads TGCGCCAGCAGCCAAGACGGGACAGGAGTGTATTCACCCCTCCACTTT. Its protein is CASSQDGTGVYSPLHF. V and J are TRBV4-3 and TRBJ1-6, with TRBD1 matching over 8 bases. Germline V CDR1 and CDR2: LGHNA, YSLEER. The CDR3 is 16 residues long. V shed 0 bases and J 8 bases; nucleotides not matched to a gene: 6.

V gene TRBV11-2 combines with J gene TRBJ1-4; D remains ambiguous. The CDR3 consists of 15 residues. Deletions cut 2 bases from V and 7 bases from J, with 14 bases between. Germline values: CDR1 SGHAT, CDR2 FQNNGV. DNA for the CDR3: TGTGCCAGCAGCTTATTCACCGGGTACGGTGAAAAACTGTTTTTT. Protein sequence: CASSLFTGYGEKLFF.

V is TRBV7-2 and J is TRBJ1-2; TRBD1 might be the D (6 bases). Trimming removed 6 bases at V and 2 bases at J, with 13 bases between. CDR1 is SGHTA and CDR2 is FQGNSA in the germline V gene. The CDR3 length is 14 residues. CDR3 nucleotide sequence: TGTGCCAGCAGTCCCGCTGGGACAAACTATGGCTACACCTTC. Amino acids: CASSPAGTNYGYTF.

J is TRBJ1-1 and V is TRBV13; 10 nucleotides align to TRBD1. Germline lookup yields CDR1 PRHDT and CDR2 FYEKMQ (reference sequence). The CDR3 runs to 16 residues. V was pared by 5 bases and J by 1 base, with 7 bases of the junction left unmatched. DNA of the CDR3: TGTGCCAGCAGCCCGCTCGGGGACAGGGGGAACACTGAAGCTTTCTTT. Protein product: CASSPLGDRGNTEAFF.

This sequence joins TRBV9 and TRBJ2-7; the match to TRBD2 covers 10 bases. Germline assignment: CDR1 SGDLS and CDR2 YYNGEE. The CDR3 sequence is 15 residues long. V shed 4 bases, J shed 3 bases, and the junction held 7 bases outside the gene matches. The CDR3 nucleotides are TGTGCCAGCAGCCTAGGACTAGCGGTAGGCTACGAGCAGTACTTC. This gives the protein CASSLGLAVGYEQYF.